This T cell receptor (beta chain) came from a study of T-cell memory formation after mild COVID-19. As for the study in general: TCR clusters largely stayed donor specific.

The study, taken as a whole, reports: Mostly located in CM and EM were contracting CD4+ clones, with contracting CD8+ clones located in EMRA. Pre-infection memory held some responding clones, suggesting pre-existing cross-reactive T cells responded.

The 5'RACE method, run with constant-segment primers, produced TCR alpha and TCR beta cDNA libraries (carrying sample barcodes and UMIs). TCRdb re-called the 5' RACE reads through MiXCR, storing one row per CDR3 protein. The repertoire consists of 180,000 or so distinct CDR3 sequences, with 16% occurring once and the leading ten covering around 1.9%. Germline V gene data show CDR1 as LNHNV and CDR2 as YYDKDF (reference sequence). J was trimmed by 2 bases and V by 4 bases; bases with no gene match: 2. This CDR3 has 15 amino acids. Turning to this clonotype: Its antigen is unknown.

The receptor was derived from an adult woman who had mild COVID-19 (a few samples of this study predate the infection). Cell type and time point are not known. The chain employs TRBV15 and TRBJ2-7; 13 bases line up with TRBD2. Sequencing was done on a sample of PBMCs or a T cell subset sorted from them (not recorded which). CDR3 region: CATSILAGGTYEQYF. The CDR3 DNA reads as TGTGCCACCAGCATACTAGCGGGGGGGACCTACGAGCAGTACTTC.